A selection of T cell receptor beta chains follows, all from one sample in a study of PD-1 blockade in classical Hodgkin lymphoma. The assay was immunoSEQ multiplex PCR, and TCRdb's table has in-frame clones only and misses some. Of 46,000 or so clones in the sample, roughly 90% were seen once. The sample was peripheral blood mononuclear cells (PBMCs), taken at baseline. The receptors originated from a human donor with classical Hodgkin lymphoma. Each CDR3 is given without its conserved first and last residue.

TRBV19 ASRTGGGQPQH
TRBV9 ASSVRGGGPSTDTQY
TRBV29-1 SVDDRGGGETQY
TRBV9 ASSLSSGVHEQY
TRBV5-1 ASSLGLRFSDEQY
TRBV4-1 ASSQGSGSNYEQY
TRBV5-1 ASSLVMNGAGTDTQY
TRBV7-9 ASSLGTGRASNEQF
TRBV25-1 ASGTGEEGEKLF
TRBV5-1 ASSLALNTGELF
TRBV28 ASSYLSVGYEQY
TRBV7-9 ASTVFSGGAGEQF
TRBV7-3 ASSLGRSGREHKNEQF
TRBV18 ASSGGPGANQPQH
TRBV5-1 ASSLTTSLSTDTQY
TRBV10-3 AISAEGEPETQY
TRBV2 ASSPDLIFGGPYEQY
TRBV18 ASSSRGGNSGANVLT
TRBV5-1 ASSLSSGGTEAF
TRBV6-5 ASSYGAGTYEQY
TRBV27 ASSLMGNEQF
TRBV27 ASSLRAGDTDTQY
TRBV27 ASSIAPGTGGGKTQY
TRBV6-1 ASSLGLAVDTQY
TRBV7-6 ASSLGQGVFYEQY
TRBV5-1 ASSEGLASYNEQF
TRBV7-3 ASSLTGGYTEAF
TRBV2 ASSETDTQY